A single sample gave rise to the 14 T cell receptor beta chains below, sequenced in a study of T cell repertoires in cytomegalovirus infection. TCRdb reprocessed the reads via MiXCR and lists one record per CDR3 protein. The sample yields some 250,000 distinct CDR3 sequences, roughly 9.1% seen once. Specimen: PBMCs. The receptor set was obtained from a human donor in good health (CMV status not recorded). Some clones in this sample may be carry-over from other donors' samples.

In its sample, this clonotype was seen a few times. This chain connects TRBV6-5 to TRBJ2-5, with D perhaps TRBD2 (6 bases). The V and J ends lost 6 bases and 5 bases respectively, with 22 bases between them. The CDR3 totals 16 residues. Germline V lookup: CDR1 MNHEY, CDR2 SVGAGI. The CDR3 nucleotides are TGTGCCAGCAGCAGAGGTAGGAGGGCGAGATTGGAGACCCAGTACTTC. This gives the protein CASSRGRRARLETQYF.

The rearrangement joins TRBV12-3 or TRBV12-4 to TRBJ2-5, with 8 bases fitting TRBD2. This CDR3 spans 13 amino acids. V shed 6 bases, J shed 4 bases, and the junction held 4 bases outside the gene matches. CDR3 coding DNA: TGTGCCAGCAGGCCGGGAGGGGGAGAGACCCAGTACTTC. Its translation: CASRPGGGETQYF.

The chain combines TRBV20-1 with TRBJ2-5; D is uncertain. Germline CDR1 reads DFQATT; CDR2 reads SNEGSKA (reference sequence). There are 13 residues in the CDR3. Trimming took 1 base from V and 1 from J, leaving 7 bases between them. CDR3 protein: CSARAGFQETQYF. The CDR3 bases are TGCAGTGCTAGAGCAGGATTCCAAGAGACCCAGTACTTC.

This clonotype was counted many times. This chain joins TRBV11-2 and TRBJ2-5; 8 nucleotides line up with TRBD2. The length of the CDR3 is 16 residues. Trimming at V came to 5 bases and at J to 4 bases, leaving 12 bases not matched to a gene. Germline V lookup: CDR1 SGHAT, CDR2 FQNNGV. The CDR3 here is CASSPGEAGGRETQYF. CDR3 bases: TGTGCCAGCAGCCCAGGGGAGGCGGGAGGTAGAGAGACCCAGTACTTC.

This clonotype was recorded many times. V is TRBV7-2 and J is TRBJ1-5; D perhaps matches TRBD1 (5 bases). V was trimmed by 5 bases and J by 7 bases, leaving 18 bases between them. The V gene's germline CDR1 is SGHTA and CDR2 FQGNSA. The CDR3 consists of 15 residues. The CDR3 here is CASSSRQGGRQPQHF. CDR3 DNA sequence: TGTGCCAGCAGCAGCCGCCAGGGTGGTCGCCAGCCCCAGCATTTT.

This clonotype has just a few counts. The rearrangement joins TRBV12-3 or TRBV12-4 to TRBJ2-7, with D maybe TRBD2 (5 bases). This CDR3 has 12 residues. The V gene lost 3 bases and the J gene lost 5 bases, with 8 bases spanning the gap. CDR3 sequence reads: CASSFVRDEQYF. CDR3 bases: TGTGCCAGCAGTTTCGTGCGGGACGAGCAGTACTTC.

This clonotype was observed at least ten times. This sequence joins TRBV12-3 or TRBV12-4 and TRBJ1-5; a weak D match, TRBD1 (6 bases). Trimming cost V 1 base and J 2 bases, with 15 bases left between them. The CDR3 is made up of 17 amino acids. The CDR3 reads CASSLDLQGSGNQPQHF. The CDR3 DNA is TGTGCCAGCAGTTTAGACTTACAGGGATCTGGCAATCAGCCCCAGCATTTT.

This clonotype was picked up many times. The V and J genes are TRBV7-2 and TRBJ2-5; 10 bases match TRBD2. Germline V gene data show CDR1 as SGHTA and CDR2 as FQGNSA. This CDR3 region has 17 residues. J gave up 2 bases and V 2 bases, and 8 bases lay outside the gene matches. The CDR3 protein is CASSLSLGSGGQETQYF. CDR3 DNA sequence: TGTGCCAGCAGCTTAAGTCTGGGTAGCGGGGGGCAAGAGACCCAGTACTTC.

This clonotype was seen more than once but under ten times. The chain carries TRBV4-2 and TRBJ1-1, with D unresolved. CDR3 size: 13 residues. Germline V gives CDR1 LGHNA, CDR2 YNFKEQ. The V gene lost 3 bases and the J gene lost 1 base, with 6 bases spanning the gap. CDR3 bases: TGTGCCAGCAGCCATAGGGCGAACACTGAAGCTTTCTTT. It yields the protein CASSHRANTEAFF.

This clonotype was found many times. The chain has TRBV11-2 and TRBJ1-4, with D hard to call. Germline values: CDR1 SGHAT, CDR2 FQNNGV. Trimming shortened V by 5 bases and J by 3 bases, and 10 bases separated the two germline ends. The CDR3 loop spans 14 amino acids. The CDR3 sequence: CASSPGQPNEKLFF. In nucleotides, the CDR3 is TGTGCCAGCAGCCCCGGGCAGCCTAATGAAAAACTGTTTTTT.

This clonotype was found many times. The V call is TRBV7-2, the J call TRBJ1-3; D unresolved. The ends were cut back, 1 base at V and 0 bases at J, with 10 bases in the middle. CDR1 and CDR2 (germline): SGHTA, FQGNSA. The CDR3 runs 16 residues. The CDR3 DNA follows: TGTGCCAGCAGCTTAGAGGCCGCGCTCTCTGGAAACACCATATATTTT. Its translation is CASSLEAALSGNTIYF.

This sequence joins TRBV19 and TRBJ1-5; D might be TRBD1 (5 bases). The CDR3 sequence is 14 residues long. The germline V and J ends were trimmed by 10 bases and 2 bases, with 15 bases remaining between them. CDR1 LNHDA and CDR2 SQIVND come from the germline V gene (reference sequence). CDR3: CATTGWGGNQPQHF. The CDR3 region has the DNA TGTGCCACCACGGGATGGGGGGGCAATCAGCCCCAGCATTTT.

The V and J genes are TRBV28 and TRBJ1-4; no reliable D call. Germline V lookup: CDR1 MDHEN, CDR2 SYDVKM. The germline V and J ends were trimmed by 7 bases and 0 bases, with 15 bases remaining between them. CDR3 length equals 16 residues. CDR3 region: CASKLGDFATNEKLFF. The CDR3, as DNA: TGTGCCAGCAAGCTCGGGGATTTTGCAACTAATGAAAAACTGTTTTTT.

V and J are TRBV29-1 and TRBJ2-1; D might be TRBD1 (6 bases). The germline CDR1 and CDR2 sequences are SQVTM and ANQGSEA. The CDR3 has 13 residues. Trimming cost V 4 bases and J 7 bases, with 14 bases left between them. Here the CDR3 DNA reads TGCAGCGTTGGCCGGGACATTGATAATGAGCAGTTCTTC. It yields the protein CSVGRDIDNEQFF.